Reported below is one T cell receptor (beta chain). The antigen is not known. These data are taken from a study of shared clonotypes between healthy human individuals. Overall study context: Those who served as donors were two women and three men between the ages of 18 and 49. Study-wide findings and caveats: Four donors shared 4.5% to 6.5% of their naive CD4 clonotypes. Sampling included only blood; tissue repertoires likely differ.

Sorted-subset replicate PCRs used approximately 190 ng of genomic DNA. This amount corresponded to approximately 30,000 T cell genomes. Repertoires were generated with immunoSEQ multiplex PCR, while TCRdb's copy carries only in-frame clones and drops some. Among about 1.1 million clones listed, around three quarters were seen once. Per germline, CDR1 MNHEY and CDR2 SVGAGI. V gave up 6 bases and J gave up 7 bases; unmatched junction bases: 10. This CDR3 is 14 amino acids long. This TCR was recovered from a man between 18 and 35 years old in good health. Some clones in this sample may be carry-over from other donors' samples. The V and J genes are TRBV6-5 and TRBJ1-1; 8 nucleotides match TRBD1. The sequencing sample was made of memory CD4+ T cells from PBMCs. Subset reported: CD45RA-negative fraction. The CDR3 region has the DNA TGTGCCAGCAGCCAACAGGGGGGGGTTGGTGAAGCTTTCTTT. Translating it yields CASSQQGGVGEAFF.